This entry concerns a single TCR beta chain. Its specificity is unknown. Sequenced by immunoSEQ multiplex PCR; TCRdb stores in-frame clones only, minus some. Among approximately 480,000 clones, approximately 79% were seen once, and the ten largest hold 12%. The CDR3 length is 15 residues. Losses at the gene ends were 5 bases for V and 7 bases for J; bases not matched to a gene: 9. Germline V gene sequence: CDR1 WNHNN, CDR2 SYGVQD (reference sequence). The data originate from a study of shared clonotypes between healthy human individuals. Notes on the study in general: Represented diversity (both genetic and exposure-history) was limited by the small number of donors.

The V call is TRBV10-1, the J call TRBJ2-1, with 9 nucleotides matching TRBD2. Sequenced input: PBMCs. The receptor comes from a woman in her forties in good health. Some clones in this sample may be carry-over from other donors' samples. This CDR3 is CASSYGVAGANEQFF. In DNA form, the CDR3 reads TGCGCCAGCAGTTATGGGGTAGCGGGAGCTAATGAGCAGTTCTTC.